These 3 T cell receptor beta chains share one sample of origin, sequenced in a study of T cells in Graves' hyperthyroidism and ophthalmopathy. TCR beta CDR3 regions were amplified from RNA. HTBI primers were used for first-round RT-PCR of the TCR CDR3. One entry per CDR3 protein, called by TCRdb with MiXCR from the multiplex PCR reads. The sample holds approximately 480,000 distinct CDR3 sequences, under 25% seen once. The sequenced sample consisted of blood. The source of these receptors is a man younger than 35 with Graves' hyperthyroidism.

This clonotype was found many times. The J gene is TRBJ1-2, the V gene TRBV6-5; D might be TRBD1 (6 bases). CDR1 is MNHEY and CDR2 is SVGAGI in the germline V gene. The CDR3 runs 15 residues. V was pared by 0 bases and J by 0 bases, with 8 bases between. The CDR3 DNA reads TGTGCCAGCAGTTACTCGACAGGTCCTAACTATGGCTACACCTTC. Translation: CASSYSTGPNYGYTF.

In this sample, this clonotype turned up a few times. The CDR3 nucleotides read TGTGCCAGCAGTTTACTTGGGCTAGGGACGGGGGGCTCTGAAGCTTTCTTT. Amino acid sequence: CASSLLGLGTGGSEAFF. The gene calls are TRBV27 and TRBJ1-1; D is possibly TRBD1 (6 bases). Germline CDR1 is MNHEY and CDR2 is SMNVEV (reference sequence). V shed 2 bases and J shed 6 bases, with 22 bases lying between them. This CDR3 is 17 amino acids long.

DNA of the CDR3: TGCGCCAGCAGCCAAGATCTGCCCTCTGGGGTTGGAAACACCATATATTTT. It encodes CASSQDLPSGVGNTIYF. The J gene is TRBJ1-3, the V gene TRBV4-1; D gene unclear. The CDR3 is 17 residues long. The germline CDR1 and CDR2 sequences are MGHRA and YSYEKL. The V and J ends lost 0 bases and 3 bases respectively, with 15 bases between them.